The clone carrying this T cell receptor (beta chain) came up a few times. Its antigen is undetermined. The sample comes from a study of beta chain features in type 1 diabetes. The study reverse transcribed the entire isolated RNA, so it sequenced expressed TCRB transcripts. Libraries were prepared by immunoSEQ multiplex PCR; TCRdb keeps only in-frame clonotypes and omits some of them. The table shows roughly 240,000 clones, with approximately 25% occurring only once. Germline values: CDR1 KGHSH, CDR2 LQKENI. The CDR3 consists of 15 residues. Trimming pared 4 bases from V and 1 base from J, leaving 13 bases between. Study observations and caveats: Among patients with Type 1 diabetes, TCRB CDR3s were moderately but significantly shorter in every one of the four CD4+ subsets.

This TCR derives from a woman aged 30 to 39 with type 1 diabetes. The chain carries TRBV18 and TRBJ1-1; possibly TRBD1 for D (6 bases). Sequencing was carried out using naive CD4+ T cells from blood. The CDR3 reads CASSLARTANTEAFF. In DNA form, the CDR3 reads TGTGCCAGCTCACTGGCCCGGACAGCGAACACTGAAGCTTTCTTT.